This entry features one T cell receptor (beta chain) sequence. What it binds is unknown. The primer mix had 60 Vbeta and 13 Jbeta primers. Assay: immunoSEQ multiplex PCR; the TCRdb copy retains only in-frame clones and omits some. The sample contains about 190,000 clones, more than 70% of which appear only once. Germline V CDR1 and CDR2: MNHEY, SVGAGI. Trimming took off 10 bases at V and 7 bases at J, with 13 bases between the two ends. The CDR3 consists of 11 residues. This specimen comes from a study of cytomegalovirus exposure and HLA in healthy donors. Study findings and constraints: Cytomegalovirus-associated status was assigned to some 160 TCR beta chains.

What was sequenced was PBMCs. This rearrangement joins TRBV6-5 to TRBJ2-5; tentatively, D is TRBD1 (6 bases). The receptor was derived from a man in his thirties or forties in good health and CMV-seropositive. In DNA, the CDR3 is TGTGCCACCTACAGGGTCGGGACCCAGTACTTC. This gives the protein CATYRVGTQYF.